These T cell receptor beta chains were read from a single sample in a study of blood T cell repertoires in COVID-19. Clones were read by immunoSEQ multiplex PCR, and TCRdb kept only the in-frame ones, dropping some. The sample includes over 65,000 clones, roughly nine tenths of them seen just once. Sequencing was done on a sample of peripheral blood. Source of these receptors: a human donor in a cohort sampled during active COVID-19. The CDR3 runs from the conserved cysteine through the conserved F or W. Fields, in order: V gene, CDR3 protein.

v_call: TRBV19
cdr3_aa: CASSRGLAGGLDTQYF

v_call: TRBV25-1
cdr3_aa: CASSELTGATNEKLFF

v_call: TRBV5-5
cdr3_aa: CASSRSGRSTDTQYF

v_call: TRBV7-9
cdr3_aa: CASSPTSGRAVETQYF

v_call: TRBV29-1
cdr3_aa: CSDRQGGAETQYF

v_call: TRBV12-3/TRBV12-4
cdr3_aa: CASSPQTGATQYF

v_call: TRBV7-2
cdr3_aa: CASSLTGTNTEAFF

v_call: TRBV4-2
cdr3_aa: CASSQGLQGVGSTDTQYF

v_call: TRBV7-2
cdr3_aa: CASSLASGEWDTQYF

v_call: TRBV5-1
cdr3_aa: CASSLGPSTGFSYEQYF

v_call: TRBV28
cdr3_aa: CASRSGPSYNEQFF

v_call: TRBV18
cdr3_aa: CASSTDRGVSEQYF

v_call: TRBV28
cdr3_aa: CASSLGGVNTEAFF

v_call: TRBV5-5
cdr3_aa: CASSLSSKGLAGGTDTQYF

v_call: TRBV19
cdr3_aa: CASSPGLAGGSYEQYF

v_call: TRBV30
cdr3_aa: CAWSGQAFANTEAFF

v_call: TRBV10-3
cdr3_aa: CAIRDPQGQGNEQFF

v_call: TRBV27
cdr3_aa: CASSPTSGSGGGTDTQYF

v_call: TRBV11-1
cdr3_aa: CASSDRDREDTQYF

v_call: TRBV11-3
cdr3_aa: CASSSPNDRAHEQYF

v_call: TRBV6-5
cdr3_aa: CASSYSAFQSYEQYF

v_call: TRBV7-7
cdr3_aa: CASSLVRQETQYF

v_call: TRBV30
cdr3_aa: CAWSLGGYGYTF

v_call: TRBV5-8
cdr3_aa: CASSLGTSGYNEQFF

v_call: TRBV28
cdr3_aa: CASSLSGPGRGSEKLFF

v_call: TRBV29-1
cdr3_aa: CSVQGTSQETQYF

v_call: TRBV28
cdr3_aa: CASSDTGTGEKLFF

v_call: TRBV27
cdr3_aa: CASSLDSGVAPNF

v_call: TRBV28
cdr3_aa: CASSYTGDPRDF

v_call: TRBV11-2
cdr3_aa: CASSFGLAGGYEQYF

v_call: TRBV5-6
cdr3_aa: CASSLGTVNEQYF